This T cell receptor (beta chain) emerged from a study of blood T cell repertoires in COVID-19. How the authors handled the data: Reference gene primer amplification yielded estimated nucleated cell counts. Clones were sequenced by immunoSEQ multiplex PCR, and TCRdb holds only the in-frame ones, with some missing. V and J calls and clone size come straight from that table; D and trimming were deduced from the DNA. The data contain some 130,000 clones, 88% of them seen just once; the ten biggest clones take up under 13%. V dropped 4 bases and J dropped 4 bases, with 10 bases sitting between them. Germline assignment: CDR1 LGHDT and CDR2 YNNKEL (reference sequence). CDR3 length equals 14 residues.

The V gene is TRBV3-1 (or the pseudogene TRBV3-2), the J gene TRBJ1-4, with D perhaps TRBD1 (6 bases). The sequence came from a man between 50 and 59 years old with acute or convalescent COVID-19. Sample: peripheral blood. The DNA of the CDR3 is TGTGCCAGCAGCCCCGACAGGAATAATGAAAAACTGTTTTTT. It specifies CASSPDRNNEKLFF.